The 18 T cell receptor beta chains reported below all come from one sample, sequenced in a study of control samples from healthy donors and cancer patients. The assay was immunoSEQ multiplex PCR, and TCRdb's table has in-frame clones only and misses some. The table has 100,000 to 150,000 clones, roughly 91% seen once. The sample comprised blood. These receptors were collected from a middle-aged man in good health.

This chain's CDR3 is CASSSPLAKGDTQYF. As DNA, the CDR3 is TGTGCCAGCAGCTCTCCTCTGGCAAAAGGAGATACGCAGTATTTT. The V gene is TRBV5-5, the J gene TRBJ2-3; D unresolved. The CDR3 loop spans 15 amino acids. Germline CDR1 and CDR2: SGHKS and YYEKEE (reference sequence). V was trimmed by 3 bases and J by 5 bases, leaving 16 bases between them. The full variable domain, completed using reference TRBV5-5 and TRBJ2-3, is DAGVTQSPTHLIKTRGQQVTLRCSPISGHKSVSWYQQVLGQGPQFIFQYYEKEERGRGNFPDRFSARQFPNYSSELNVNALLLGDSALYLCASSSPLAKGDTQYFGPGTRLTVL.

The V gene is TRBV24-1, the J gene TRBJ1-1; D gene ambiguous. The CDR3 loop spans 11 amino acids. Germline CDR1 reads KGHDR; CDR2 reads SFDVKD. V was shortened by 4 bases and J by 10 bases, with 9 bases between the two germline ends. The CDR3 loop is CATSDLSRAFF. For the CDR3, the DNA is TGTGCCACCAGTGACCTGTCTAGAGCTTTCTTT.

The chain joins TRBV10-1 to TRBJ1-1; D gene unclear. The germline V gene encodes CDR1 WNHNN and CDR2 SYGVQD (reference sequence). The CDR3 has 14 residues. Trimming removed 0 bases at V and 1 base at J, with 6 bases between. The CDR3 DNA is TGCGCCAGCAGTGAGTCTGACGGGAACACTGAAGCTTTCTTT. Amino acids: CASSESDGNTEAFF.

The rearrangement links TRBV6-2 or TRBV6-3 to TRBJ2-7; D is possibly TRBD1 or TRBD2 (5 bases each). The length of the CDR3 is 14 residues. Looked up from germline, CDR1 is MNHEY and CDR2 is SVGEGT. V was pared by 6 bases and J by 0 bases, with 12 bases between. The CDR3: CASSWDPSSYEQYF. In DNA form, the CDR3 reads TGTGCCAGCAGCTGGGACCCGAGCTCCTACGAGCAGTACTTC.

DNA for the CDR3: TGTGCCAGCAGTTACTCGACAGGGTCCCAGCATTTT. Residues: CASSYSTGSQHF. V gene TRBV6-5 combines with J gene TRBJ1-5; 7 bases agree with TRBD1. Germline V gives CDR1 MNHEY, CDR2 SVGAGI. The V gene end was trimmed by 0 bases and the J gene end by 11 bases; junction bases not matched to a gene: 1. This CDR3 comprises 12 residues.

The chain recombines TRBV7-2 with TRBJ2-1, with 8 positions matching TRBD1. The CDR3 runs 17 residues. V dropped 2 bases and J dropped 9; count of bases not matched to a gene: 15. Germline V lookup: CDR1 SGHTA, CDR2 FQGNSA. The CDR3 sequence: CASSLPQAIHRGSEQFF. DNA of the CDR3: TGTGCCAGCAGCTTACCTCAAGCTATTCACAGGGGGTCTGAGCAGTTCTTC. Full variable domain (rest looked up from reference TRBV7-2 and TRBJ2-1): GAGVSQSPSNKVTEKGKDVELRCDPISGHTALYWYRQSLGQGLEFLIYFQGNSAPDKSGLPSDRFSAERTGGSVSTLTIQRTQQEDSAVYLCASSLPQAIHRGSEQFFGPGTRLTVL.

The genes are TRBV11-3 and TRBJ2-1; no clear D gene. The germline V and J ends were trimmed by 5 bases and 5 bases, with 4 bases remaining between them. This CDR3 has 11 residues. Germline CDR1 and CDR2: SGHNT and YENEEA. CDR3 residues: CASSPNNEQFF. The CDR3 nucleotides read TGTGCCAGCAGCCCCAACAATGAGCAGTTCTTC.

This chain joins TRBV13 and TRBJ1-1; D is unresolved. The CDR3 runs 14 residues. The V gene's germline CDR1 is PRHDT and CDR2 FYEKMQ (reference sequence). The V end lost 3 bases, the J end lost 1 base, and 9 bases lay between the germline ends. The DNA for the CDR3 is TGTGCCAGCAGCTTTGCAACGGAGAACACTGAAGCTTTCTTT. Its translation is CASSFATENTEAFF.

The chain is built from TRBV24-1 and TRBJ2-1, with 13 bases lining up with TRBD2. J was trimmed by 0 bases and V by 7 bases; bases with no gene match: 8. The CDR3 has 18 residues. CDR1 is KGHDR, CDR2 SFDVKD, per germline. For the CDR3, the DNA is TGTGCCACCAGCCCGACTAGCGGGGGGCCTAGCTCCTACAATGAGCAGTTCTTC. This translates into CATSPTSGGPSSYNEQFF.

V usage is TRBV7-9 and J usage is TRBJ2-1; D is ambiguous. CDR3 length: 11 residues. V was pared by 5 bases and J by 10 bases, with 9 bases between. Germline loops: CDR1 SEHNR, CDR2 FQNEAQ (reference sequence). The CDR3 sequence: CASSDHREQFF. DNA of the CDR3: TGTGCCAGCAGCGACCATAGGGAGCAGTTCTTC.

The rearrangement joins TRBV10-1 to TRBJ2-7; 10 nucleotides agree with TRBD1. The ends lost 6 bases at V and 2 bases at J; junction bases unmatched: 4. The CDR3 has 14 residues. Germline V gene lookup returns CDR1 WNHNN and CDR2 SYGVQD (reference sequence). CDR3: CASRDRGKTYEQYF. The CDR3 DNA is TGCGCCAGCAGGGACAGGGGGAAGACCTACGAGCAGTACTTC.

The chain is built from TRBV5-1 and TRBJ1-1; 7 bases align to TRBD1. This CDR3 is 14 amino acids long. Trimming at V came to 4 bases and at J to 1 base, leaving 4 bases not matched to a gene. CDR1 is SGHRS and CDR2 is YFSETQ in the germline V gene. The CDR3 is CASSTGAPNTEAFF. CDR3 nucleotide sequence: TGCGCCAGCAGCACAGGGGCTCCGAACACTGAAGCTTTCTTT.

The V gene is TRBV7-9, the J gene TRBJ2-1; 8 bases map to TRBD1. This CDR3 contains 16 residues. Per germline, CDR1 SEHNR and CDR2 FQNEAQ (reference sequence). After removal of 2 bases from V and 6 bases from J, the junction contained 9 bases not matched to a gene. DNA for the CDR3: TGTGCCAGCAGCTTAACAGGGGGTCGGATCGGCAATGAGCAGTTCTTC. Its translation: CASSLTGGRIGNEQFF.

V gene TRBV18 combines with J gene TRBJ1-5; no definite D call. V was shortened by 1 base and J by 1 base, with 8 bases between the two germline ends. CDR1 is KGHSH and CDR2 is LQKENI in the germline V gene. There are 15 residues in the CDR3. The CDR3 region has the DNA TGTGCCAGCTCACCACGACTGACAAGCAATCAGCCCCAGCATTTT. Its protein product is CASSPRLTSNQPQHF. Full variable domain (outside the CDR3, taken from reference TRBV18 and TRBJ1-5): NAGVMQNPRHLVRRRGQEARLRCSPMKGHSHVYWYRQLPEEGLKFMVYLQKENIIDESGMPKERFSAEFPKEGPSILRIQQVVRGDSAAYFCASSPRLTSNQPQHFGDGTRLSIL.

The chain is built from TRBV18 and TRBJ2-1, with unresolved D. Germline V lookup: CDR1 KGHSH, CDR2 LQKENI. Trimming left V 7 bases short and J 0 bases short, with 10 bases between. This CDR3 has 14 residues. CDR3 sequence (DNA): TGTGCCAGCTTGAGCCCAATCTCCTACAATGAGCAGTTCTTC. Protein: CASLSPISYNEQFF.

In DNA form, the CDR3 reads TGTGCCAGCAGCTTAGAGAGGTTATATGGCTACACCTTC. It encodes CASSLERLYGYTF. The chain links TRBV11-2 to TRBJ1-2, with D uncertain. The CDR3 has 13 residues. CDR1 is SGHAT, CDR2 FQNNGV, per germline. V shed 0 bases and J shed 5 bases, with 7 bases lying between them.

J is TRBJ1-1 and V is TRBV30; a possible D gene is TRBD1 (5 bases). Deletions cut 2 bases from V and 4 bases from J, with 8 bases between. The CDR3 totals 12 residues. Germline V gene sequence: CDR1 GTSNPN, CDR2 SVGIG (reference sequence). CDR3 in DNA: TGTGCCTGGAGTCCCGGGGGCACTGAAGCTTTCTTT. Amino acids: CAWSPGGTEAFF.

The rearrangement joins TRBV7-2 to TRBJ2-3; a possible D gene is TRBD1 (5 bases). This CDR3 spans 20 amino acids. CDR1 and CDR2 (germline): SGHTA, FQGNSA. Between the trimmed V and J ends, which lost 0 bases and 4 bases, there was a span of 26 bases. CDR3 region: CASSLASLRGPTLGPDTQYF. As DNA, the CDR3 is TGTGCCAGCAGCTTAGCTTCCCTCCGTGGGCCCACTCTGGGGCCAGATACGCAGTATTTT.